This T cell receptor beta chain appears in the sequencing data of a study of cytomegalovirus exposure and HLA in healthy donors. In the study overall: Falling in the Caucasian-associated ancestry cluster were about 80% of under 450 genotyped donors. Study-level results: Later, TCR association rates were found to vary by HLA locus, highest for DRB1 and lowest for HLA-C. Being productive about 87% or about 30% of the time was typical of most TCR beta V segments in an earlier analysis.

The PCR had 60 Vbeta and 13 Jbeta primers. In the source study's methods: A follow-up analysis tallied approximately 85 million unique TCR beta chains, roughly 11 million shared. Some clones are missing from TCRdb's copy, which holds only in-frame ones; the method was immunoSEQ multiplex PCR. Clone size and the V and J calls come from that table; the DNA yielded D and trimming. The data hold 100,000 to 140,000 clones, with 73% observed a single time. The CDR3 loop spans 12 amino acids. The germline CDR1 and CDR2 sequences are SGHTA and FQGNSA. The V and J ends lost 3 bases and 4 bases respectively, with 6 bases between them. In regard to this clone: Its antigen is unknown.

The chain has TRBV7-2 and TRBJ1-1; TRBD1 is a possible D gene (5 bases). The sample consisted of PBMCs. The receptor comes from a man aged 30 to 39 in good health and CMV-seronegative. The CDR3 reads CASSFGATEAFF. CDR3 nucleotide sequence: TGTGCCAGCAGCTTTGGGGCCACTGAAGCTTTCTTT. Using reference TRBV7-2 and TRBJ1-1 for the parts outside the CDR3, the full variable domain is GAGVSQSPSNKVTEKGKDVELRCDPISGHTALYWYRQSLGQGLEFLIYFQGNSAPDKSGLPSDRFSAERTGGSVSTLTIQRTQQEDSAVYLCASSFGATEAFFGQGTRLTVV.